The next 25 T cell receptor beta chains were all read from a single sample in a study of OX40 agonist ivuxolimab in advanced cancers. Repertoires were generated with immunoSEQ multiplex PCR, while TCRdb's copy carries only in-frame clones and drops some. The table lists roughly 46,000 clones, approximately 91% of them singletons. Source: CD4+ or CD8+ T cells sorted from blood, taken in a trial of the OX40 agonist ivuxolimab. The receptors shown here come from an adult with an advanced solid tumor such as melanoma, head and neck, liver or kidney cancer.

J is TRBJ2-3 and V is TRBV7-3, with 11 bases matching TRBD2. Germline V gene data show CDR1 as SGHTA and CDR2 as FQGTGA. The CDR3 is made up of 15 amino acids. With V trimmed by 6 bases and J by 4 bases, 6 bases remained unmatched. The CDR3 here is CASSRTSGSSDTQYF. CDR3 bases: TGTGCCAGCAGTCGCACTAGCGGGAGCTCAGATACGCAGTATTTT.

V usage is TRBV6-1 and J usage is TRBJ2-1; D unresolved. The germline V gene encodes CDR1 MNHNS and CDR2 SASEGT. Trimming removed 1 base from V and 5 bases from J, with 9 bases in between. The CDR3 sequence is 14 residues long. The CDR3 loop is CASSEGYANNEQFF. CDR3 DNA: TGTGCCAGCAGTGAAGGTTACGCCAACAATGAGCAGTTCTTC.

This clone was seen just once. The chain joins TRBV29-1 to TRBJ1-1, with D unresolved. The V end was cut by 8 bases, the J end by 0 bases, with 19 bases between. Germline CDR1 SQVTM, CDR2 ANQGSEA. The CDR3 loop spans 15 amino acids. Written as DNA, the CDR3 is TGCAGCTTATCGCCCCGAACCGATGTGAACACTGAAGCTTTCTTT. Residues: CSLSPRTDVNTEAFF.

This clone was seen just once. The chain employs TRBV5-1 and TRBJ2-7; D unresolved. V lost 6 bases and J lost 0, with 13 bases in between. The germline gives CDR1 SGHRS, CDR2 YFSETQ. The CDR3 runs to 14 residues. CDR3 amino acids: CASKVQPSSYEQYF. For the CDR3, the DNA is TGCGCCAGCAAGGTACAACCGAGCTCCTACGAGCAGTACTTC.

This clone was seen only a few times. This chain joins TRBV6-1 and TRBJ1-2; D uncertain. Trimming pared 0 bases from V and 4 bases from J, leaving 3 bases between. The CDR3 is 12 amino acids. The germline gives CDR1 MNHNS, CDR2 SASEGT. The CDR3 spells CASSEAGYGYTF. The CDR3 DNA is TGTGCCAGCAGTGAAGCGGGCTATGGCTACACCTTC.

The V gene is TRBV18, the J gene TRBJ1-2; TRBD1 aligns across 8 bases. The CDR3 sequence is 14 residues long. The germline CDR1 and CDR2 sequences are KGHSH and LQKENI. The V segment lost 4 bases and the J segment 4 bases; nucleotides outside the gene matches: 5. The DNA for the CDR3 is TGTGCCAGCTCACGTCCCGGGACAGGCTATGGCTACACCTTC. Translated, it gives CASSRPGTGYGYTF.

The V gene is TRBV7-9, the J gene TRBJ2-1; D gene unclear. Germline V CDR1 and CDR2: SEHNR, FQNEAQ (reference sequence). This CDR3 spans 11 amino acids. Trimming took 0 bases from V and 6 from J, leaving 0 bases between them. This CDR3 is CASSLANEQFF. The CDR3 nucleotides are TGTGCCAGCAGCTTAGCCAATGAGCAGTTCTTC.

This clone was counted once. This chain uses TRBV5-1 with TRBJ2-7; weak D call: TRBD2 (6 bases). Germline V gene sequence: CDR1 SGHRS, CDR2 YFSETQ. The CDR3 length is 16 residues. V lost 1 base, J lost 5 bases, and 19 bases lay in between. The CDR3 coding sequence is TGCGCCAGCAGCTTGAGGGCGCGGGAACCACGGAACGAGCAGTACTTC. Its protein product is CASSLRAREPRNEQYF.

This clone appeared a few times. CDR3 protein: CASSEKMGAWGYTF. The DNA of the CDR3 is TGTGCCAGCAGTGAAAAGATGGGGGCGTGGGGCTACACCTTC. J is TRBJ1-2 and V is TRBV6-1, with D perhaps TRBD1 (6 bases). The germline V gene encodes CDR1 MNHNS and CDR2 SASEGT. This CDR3 has 14 amino acids. V lost 2 bases and J 8 bases, leaving 15 bases between the germline ends.

The CDR3 nucleotides are TGTGCCAGCAGTTCTGTAACACAGGGTCACTACGAGCAGTACTTC. Its protein product is CASSSVTQGHYEQYF. This sequence joins TRBV27 and TRBJ2-7; possible D gene TRBD1, 6 bases. The CDR3 contains 15 residues. With 4 bases removed from V and 3 bases from J, the gap between germline ends came to 16 bases. CDR1 and CDR2 (germline): MNHEY, SMNVEV (reference sequence).

This chain joins TRBV30 and TRBJ2-1, with D tentatively TRBD1 (5 bases). Between the trimmed V and J ends, which lost 1 base and 15 bases, there was a span of 22 bases. The CDR3 is 14 amino acids. CDR1 is GTSNPN and CDR2 is SVGIG in the germline V gene (reference sequence). The DNA of the CDR3 is TGTGCCTGGAGTGGACAGTTTAATCGTATCACGTCGTTCTTC. This gives the protein CAWSGQFNRITSFF.

The chain employs TRBV4-1 and TRBJ2-1; TRBD1 matches 9 bases. The germline V gene encodes CDR1 MGHRA and CDR2 YSYEKL. CDR3 size: 14 residues. J gave up 7 bases and V 2 bases, and 3 bases lay outside the gene matches. Here the CDR3 DNA reads TGCGCCAGCAGCCAATTGACAGGGGGGAATGAGCAGTTCTTC. Translation gives CASSQLTGGNEQFF.

The V and J genes are TRBV9 and TRBJ2-5; possibly TRBD1 for D (6 bases). Near its end, the DNA agrees better with TRBJ2-7, so the J call may be wrong. There are 14 residues in the CDR3. The V gene's germline CDR1 is SGDLS and CDR2 YYNGEE. CDR3 region: CASSMTGHSYEQYF. Written as DNA, the CDR3 is TGTGCCAGCAGCATGACAGGTCACTCCTACGAGCAGTACTTC.

The chain recombines TRBV30 with TRBJ1-6; D is perhaps TRBD1 (6 bases). CDR1 and CDR2 from the germline V gene are GTSNPN and SVGIG (reference sequence). This CDR3 is built from 13 residues. Trimming left V 4 bases short and J 7 bases short, with 11 bases between. The CDR3 DNA reads TGTGCCTGGATGACAGGAGAAAATTCACCCCTCCACTTT. The encoded protein is CAWMTGENSPLHF.

The chain combines TRBV18 with TRBJ1-2, with TRBD1 matching over 11 bases. After removal of 7 bases from V and 7 bases from J, the junction contained 17 bases not matched to a gene. Germline lookup yields CDR1 KGHSH and CDR2 LQKENI. The CDR3 totals 17 residues. CDR3 protein: CASFSRGTGGYLSGYTF. The CDR3 nucleotides are TGTGCCAGCTTTTCTCGCGGGACAGGGGGATATTTGAGTGGCTACACCTTC.

This clone has just a few counts. The genes are TRBV25-1 and TRBJ2-7; 10 bases are a match to TRBD1. Germline values: CDR1 MGHDK, CDR2 SYGVNS. This CDR3 comprises 14 residues. V was clipped by 6 bases and J by 3 bases; unmatched bases: 5. CDR3 in amino acids: CASSPGQGFYEQYF. Here the CDR3 DNA reads TGTGCCAGCAGCCCGGGACAGGGGTTCTACGAGCAGTACTTC.

The CDR3 DNA sequence: TGTGCCAGCATGTACGGGGCAACTAATGAAAAACTGTTTTTT. It codes for CASMYGATNEKLFF. The rearrangement uses TRBV6-1 and TRBJ1-4; D gene unclear. The CDR3 contains 14 residues. V gave up 7 bases and J gave up 0 bases, with 9 bases separating them. Germline lookup yields CDR1 MNHNS and CDR2 SASEGT.

The chain has TRBV27 and TRBJ1-5, with a weak D call TRBD1 (5 bases). CDR1 and CDR2 from the germline V gene are MNHEY and SMNVEV (reference sequence). The CDR3 runs 14 residues. V lost 5 bases to trimming and J lost 6 bases, with 14 bases between them. The CDR3 DNA reads TGTGCCAGCAGTGGGGCCGACACGGGTCAGCCCCAGCATTTT. Protein sequence: CASSGADTGQPQHF.

This clone was counted only a few times. The V gene is TRBV6-5, the J gene TRBJ2-1; 8 bases are shared with TRBD1. The V gene end was trimmed by 0 bases and the J gene end by 9 bases; junction bases not matched to a gene: 7. CDR1 MNHEY and CDR2 SVGAGI come from the germline V gene. CDR3 length: 15 residues. CDR3 in DNA: TGTGCCAGCAGTTACTCGTGGCAGGGGGCAACTGAGCAGTTCTTC. Translation gives CASSYSWQGATEQFF.

This rearrangement joins TRBV5-4 to TRBJ2-7; D possibly matches TRBD1 or TRBD2 (5 bases each). The CDR3 has 15 amino acids. Germline V lookup: CDR1 SGHNT, CDR2 YYREEE (reference sequence). The V end was cut by 4 bases, the J end by 0 bases, with 14 bases between. In DNA, the CDR3 is TGTGCCAGCAGCGCCGGGACCGCGAGCTCCTACGAGCAGTACTTC. It yields the protein CASSAGTASSYEQYF.

The chain employs TRBV4-1 and TRBJ2-1; D is ambiguous. The CDR3 contains 13 residues. Germline CDR1 reads MGHRA; CDR2 reads YSYEKL. V was clipped by 0 bases and J by 3 bases, with 3 bases between them. The CDR3 sequence: CASSQERYNEQFF. For the CDR3, the DNA is TGCGCCAGCAGCCAAGAGCGCTACAATGAGCAGTTCTTC.

This clone has only one observation. The chain recombines TRBV28 with TRBJ2-3; 7 nucleotides agree with TRBD2. CDR3 length: 17 residues. J was trimmed by 1 base and V by 2 bases; bases with no gene match: 9. Germline lookup yields CDR1 MDHEN and CDR2 SYDVKM. This CDR3 reads CASSLEGFGRGTDTQYF. The CDR3, as DNA: TGTGCCAGCAGTTTAGAGGGGTTTGGGAGGGGCACAGATACGCAGTATTTT.

The chain joins TRBV29-1 to TRBJ1-2; D is possibly TRBD1 (6 bases). Germline V CDR1 and CDR2: SQVTM, ANQGSEA. The CDR3 length is 13 residues. V dropped 3 bases and J dropped 6 bases, with 14 bases sitting between them. CDR3 sequence reads: CSVEGGGLNGYTF. The DNA for the CDR3 is TGCAGCGTTGAGGGCGGGGGGCTAAATGGCTACACCTTC.

The V gene is TRBV6-6, the J gene TRBJ1-2; possible D gene TRBD1, 6 bases. The CDR3 totals 14 residues. Per germline, CDR1 MNHNY and CDR2 SVGAGI (reference sequence). V dropped 6 bases and J dropped 2 bases, with 13 bases sitting between them. CDR3 protein: CASSPGQWNYGYTF. The DNA of the CDR3 is TGTGCCAGCAGCCCCGGACAGTGGAACTATGGCTACACCTTC.

This chain joins TRBV11-1 and TRBJ1-3; TRBD1 might be the D (5 bases). The CDR3 length is 14 residues. Trimming left V 4 bases short and J 3 bases short, with 10 bases between. Germline CDR1 and CDR2: SGHAT and FQDESV (reference sequence). CDR3 region: CASSWDRHGNTIYF. As DNA, the CDR3 is TGTGCCAGCAGCTGGGACCGACATGGAAACACCATATATTTT.